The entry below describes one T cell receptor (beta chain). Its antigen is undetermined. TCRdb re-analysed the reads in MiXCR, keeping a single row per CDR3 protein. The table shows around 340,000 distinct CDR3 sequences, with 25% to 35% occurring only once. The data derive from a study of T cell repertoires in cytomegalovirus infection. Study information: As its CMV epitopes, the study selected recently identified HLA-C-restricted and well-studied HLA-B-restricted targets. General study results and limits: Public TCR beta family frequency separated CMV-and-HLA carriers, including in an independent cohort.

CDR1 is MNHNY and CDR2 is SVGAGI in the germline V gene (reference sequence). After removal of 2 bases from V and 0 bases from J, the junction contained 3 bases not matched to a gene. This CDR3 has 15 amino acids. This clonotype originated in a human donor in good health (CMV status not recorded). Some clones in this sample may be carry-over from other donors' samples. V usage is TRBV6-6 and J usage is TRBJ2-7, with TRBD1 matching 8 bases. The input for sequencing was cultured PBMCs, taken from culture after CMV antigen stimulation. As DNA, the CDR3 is TGTGCCAGCAGTTACCTGACAGGGGACTCCTACGAGCAGTACTTC. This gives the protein CASSYLTGDSYEQYF.